This T cell receptor (beta chain) is from a study of control samples from healthy donors and cancer patients. The V gene's germline CDR1 is SQVTM and CDR2 ANQGSEA. With V trimmed by 6 bases and J by 5 bases, 3 bases remained unmatched. The CDR3 covers 12 residues. Clones were sequenced by immunoSEQ multiplex PCR, and TCRdb holds only the in-frame ones, with some missing. The repertoire has about 98,000 clones, approximately 78% of them found once; the top ten carry more than 1.5%. The receptor was derived from a man aged 60-69 years in good health. The sample consisted of blood. V and J are TRBV29-1 and TRBJ2-2, with 7 bases matching TRBD1. The CDR3 loop reads CSVDRVTGELFF. CDR3 in DNA: TGCAGCGTAGACAGGGTAACCGGGGAGCTGTTTTTT.